The 15 T cell receptor beta chains listed next were all sequenced from one sample in a study of T cell changes during pregnancy in multiple sclerosis (dated by TCRdb to the late 2010s). Library method: the immunoSEQ multiplex PCR assay. As stored in TCRdb, this immuneACCESS dataset retains in-frame rearrangements with V and J assigned. A fraction of the clones does not appear; measured against another copy, unresolved V genes explain less than half of the discrepancy, and the remainder lacks a known reason. This sample is represented by 60,000 to 75,000 clones; approximately 93% of them were singletons. 3.2% of the sample belongs to the ten largest clones. The source was CD8+ T cells from peripheral blood mononuclear cells, collected in the second trimester of pregnancy. These receptors originate from a female donor with multiple sclerosis, enrolled in a pregnancy study.

This clone was detected only once. The CDR3 DNA follows: TGTGCCAGTAGTATGGGTGCCGGGGTCTACGAGCAGTACTTC. This gives the protein CASSMGAGVYEQYF. The J gene is TRBJ2-7, the V gene TRBV19; possible D gene TRBD2, 5 bases. The CDR3 is 14 amino acids. V was clipped by 3 bases and J by 3 bases, with 12 bases between them. Germline V gene data show CDR1 as LNHDA and CDR2 as SQIVND (reference sequence).

The chain employs TRBV18 and TRBJ2-3; 9 bases agree with TRBD2. CDR1 KGHSH and CDR2 LQKENI come from the germline V gene. CDR3 length: 22 residues. After removal of 6 bases from V and 2 bases from J, the junction contained 27 bases not matched to a gene. The CDR3: CASSTLLAGQRGDTGYTDTQYF. CDR3 nucleotides: TGTGCCAGCTCCACCCTTCTAGCGGGGCAGAGAGGAGACACGGGGTACACAGATACGCAGTATTTT.

J is TRBJ1-1 and V is TRBV6-5; D perhaps matches TRBD1 (6 bases). This CDR3 is 13 amino acids long. V gave up 7 bases and J gave up 0 bases, with 9 bases separating them. The V gene's germline CDR1 is MNHEY and CDR2 SVGAGI. CDR3 in DNA: TGTGCCAGCACCTGGGACATGAACACTGAAGCTTTCTTT. This codes for CASTWDMNTEAFF.

V is TRBV29-1 and J is TRBJ2-6; 8 bases line up with TRBD1. CDR1 SQVTM and CDR2 ANQGSEA come from the germline V gene. The length of the CDR3 is 17 residues. V gave up 3 bases and J gave up 4 bases; unmatched junction bases: 11. CDR3 residues: CSVEGIQGAQGANVLTF. The CDR3, as DNA: TGCAGCGTTGAGGGGATTCAGGGGGCGCAGGGGGCCAACGTCCTGACTTTC. The full variable domain, completed using reference TRBV29-1 and TRBJ2-6, is SAVISQKPSRDICQRGTSLTIQCQVDSQVTMMFWYRQQPGQSLTLIATANQGSEATYESGFVIDKFPISRPNLTFSTLTVSNMSPEDSSIYLCSVEGIQGAQGANVLTFGAGSRLTVL.

The J gene is TRBJ1-1, the V gene TRBV19; tentatively, D is TRBD1 (6 bases). CDR1 is LNHDA, CDR2 SQIVND, per germline (reference sequence). The ends were cut back, 3 bases at V and 1 base at J, with 12 bases in the middle. The CDR3 is 15 amino acids. The DNA for the CDR3 is TGTGCCAGTAGTATCTTGGGGGCGGCGAACACTGAAGCTTTCTTT. It is translated as CASSILGAANTEAFF.

The chain recombines TRBV7-2 with TRBJ1-5, with 7 nucleotides matching TRBD1. Trimming took 5 bases from V and 4 from J; bases not matched to a gene: 11. This CDR3 is built from 16 residues. Germline CDR1 SGHTA, CDR2 FQGNSA. The CDR3 DNA reads as TGTGCCAGCAGCACTCAAGACAGGGTAGAAAATCAGCCCCAGCATTTT. This translates into CASSTQDRVENQPQHF.

The rearrangement joins TRBV27 to TRBJ2-1; 9 nucleotides align to TRBD2. CDR1 and CDR2 (germline): MNHEY, SMNVEV (reference sequence). This CDR3 has 15 residues. V lost 5 bases to trimming and J lost 7 bases; unmatched junction nucleotides: 9. The CDR3 region has the DNA TGTGCCAGCAGTCCACGACTTCTAGCGGGAAATGAGCAGTTCTTC. Amino acid sequence: CASSPRLLAGNEQFF.

CDR3 sequence reads: CASSFTQDRLYEQYF. The CDR3 DNA sequence: TGTGCCAGCAGCTTCACGCAGGACAGGTTGTACGAGCAGTACTTC. The rearrangement joins TRBV7-8 to TRBJ2-7; 7 bases align to TRBD1. The CDR3 length is 15 residues. The V gene's germline CDR1 is SGHVS and CDR2 FQNEAQ. The V gene end was trimmed by 3 bases and the J gene end by 4 bases; junction bases not matched to a gene: 9.

This sequence joins TRBV6-5 and TRBJ1-2, with a weak D call TRBD1 (6 bases). Germline values: CDR1 MNHEY, CDR2 SVGAGI. This CDR3 has 14 residues. V was pared by 3 bases and J by 3 bases, with 11 bases between. This CDR3 reads CASSYLRTDYGYTF. Written as DNA, the CDR3 is TGTGCCAGCAGTTATTTGAGGACAGACTATGGCTACACCTTC.

The chain combines TRBV4-3 with TRBJ2-7, with TRBD1 identical over 10 bases. Germline-derived CDR1 and CDR2 are LGHNA and YSLEER. V gave up 0 bases and J gave up 4 bases; unmatched junction bases: 9. This CDR3 is 17 amino acids long. The CDR3 spells CASSQDRQDRGLYEQYF. The CDR3 DNA reads TGCGCCAGCAGCCAAGATCGACAGGACAGGGGGTTATACGAGCAGTACTTC.

The rearrangement joins TRBV7-9 to TRBJ2-2, with 9 bases matching TRBD1. The germline V gene encodes CDR1 SEHNR and CDR2 FQNEAQ (reference sequence). This CDR3 is built from 18 residues. The ends lost 5 bases at V and 6 bases at J; junction bases unmatched: 16. Written as DNA, the CDR3 is TGTGCCAGCAGCGACACATTTACCGGGACAGGGAAACCCGGGGAGCTGTTTTTT. Translation: CASSDTFTGTGKPGELFF. Filled out from reference TRBV7-9 and TRBJ2-2, the complete variable domain reads DTGVSQNPRHKITKRGQNVTFRCDPISEHNRLYWYRQTLGQGPEFLTYFQNEAQLEKSRLLSDRFSAERPKGSFSTLEIQRTEQGDSAMYLCASSDTFTGTGKPGELFFGEGSRLTVL.

This sequence joins TRBV11-2 and TRBJ2-7; unclear D gene. Per germline, CDR1 SGHAT and CDR2 FQNNGV. V was trimmed by 1 base and J by 0 bases, leaving 4 bases between them. The CDR3 totals 13 residues. Written as DNA, the CDR3 is TGTGCCAGCAGCTTAGGCAGCTCCTACGAGCAGTACTTC. Its protein product is CASSLGSSYEQYF.

The chain has TRBV5-8 and TRBJ1-2; TRBD1 is a possible D gene (6 bases). CDR3 length: 15 amino acids. Between the trimmed V and J ends, which lost 3 bases and 6 bases, there was a span of 18 bases. Germline lookup yields CDR1 SGHTS and CDR2 YDEGEE. CDR3 nucleotide sequence: TGTGCCAGCAGCTGGATGACAGGACCCGGGGATGGCTACACCTTC. Its translation: CASSWMTGPGDGYTF.

This clone ranks as large. This chain joins TRBV20-1 and TRBJ2-1; D remains ambiguous. CDR3 size: 11 residues. V lost 1 base, J lost 4 bases, and 2 bases lay in between. Looked up from germline, CDR1 is DFQATT and CDR2 is SNEGSKA (reference sequence). CDR3 nucleotides: TGCAGTGCTAGAGTATACAATGAGCAGTTCTTC. Its translation is CSARVYNEQFF.

Regarding this clone: In the same sample, other DNA sequences code for this CDR3. The rearrangement links TRBV9 to TRBJ2-5; TRBD2 matches 8 bases. CDR1 is SGDLS, CDR2 YYNGEE, per germline. The CDR3 contains 15 residues. V shed 0 bases, J shed 4 bases, and the junction held 5 bases outside the gene matches. This chain's CDR3 is CASSVEAGGGETQYF. DNA of the CDR3: TGTGCCAGCAGCGTAGAGGCGGGAGGTGGAGAGACCCAGTACTTC.